This T cell receptor (beta chain) is drawn from a study of response to subunit inactivated influenza vaccine. Losses at the gene ends were 4 bases for V and 7 bases for J; bases not matched to a gene: 10. The CDR3 contains 16 residues. Germline V gene data show CDR1 as SGHRS and CDR2 as YFSETQ. Only a few counts were recorded for this clonotype. TCRdb reprocessed the RT-PCR reads with MiXCR, giving one entry per CDR3 protein. Among approximately 700,000 distinct CDR3 sequences listed, about 15% were seen once. Material: PBMCs from blood, obtained 11 to 12 days after vaccination. The sequence was obtained from a man aged 45-65 years who received an inactivated influenza vaccine. The rearrangement joins TRBV5-1 to TRBJ2-1, with 11 nucleotides matching TRBD2. The DNA for the CDR3 is TGCGCCAGCAGCAGGATAGCGGGAGGGCCGGGTAATGAGCAGTTCTTC. It specifies CASSRIAGGPGNEQFF.